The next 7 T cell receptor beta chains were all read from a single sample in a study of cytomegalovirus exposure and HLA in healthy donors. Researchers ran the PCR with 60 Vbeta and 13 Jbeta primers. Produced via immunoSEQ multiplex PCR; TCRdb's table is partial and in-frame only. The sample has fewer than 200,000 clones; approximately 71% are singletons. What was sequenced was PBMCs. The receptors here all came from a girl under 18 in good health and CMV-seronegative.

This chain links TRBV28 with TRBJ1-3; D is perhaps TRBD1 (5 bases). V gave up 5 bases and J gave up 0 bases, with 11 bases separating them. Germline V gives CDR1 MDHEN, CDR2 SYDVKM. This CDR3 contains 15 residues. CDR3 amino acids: CASSPLGDSGNTIYF. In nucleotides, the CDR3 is TGTGCCAGCAGTCCCTTAGGGGACTCTGGAAACACCATATATTTT.

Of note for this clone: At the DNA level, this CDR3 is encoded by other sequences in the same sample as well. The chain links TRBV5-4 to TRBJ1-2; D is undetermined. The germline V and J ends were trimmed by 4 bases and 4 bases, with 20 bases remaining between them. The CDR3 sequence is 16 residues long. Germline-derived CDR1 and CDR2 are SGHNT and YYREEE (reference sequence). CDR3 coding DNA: TGTGCCAGCAGCGAACTAGGACCACCCGTCCCCTATGGCTACACCTTC. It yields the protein CASSELGPPVPYGYTF.

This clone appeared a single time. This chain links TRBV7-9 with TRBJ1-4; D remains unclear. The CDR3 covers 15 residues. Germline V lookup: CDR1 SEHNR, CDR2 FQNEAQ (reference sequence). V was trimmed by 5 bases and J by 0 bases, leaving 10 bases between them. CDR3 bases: TGTGCCAGCAGCCTTCACAGTGCAACTAATGAAAAACTGTTTTTT. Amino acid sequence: CASSLHSATNEKLFF.

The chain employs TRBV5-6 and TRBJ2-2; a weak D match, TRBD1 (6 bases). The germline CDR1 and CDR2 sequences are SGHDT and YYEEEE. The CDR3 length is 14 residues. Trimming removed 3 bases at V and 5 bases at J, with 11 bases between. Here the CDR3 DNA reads TGTGCCAGCAGCTACAGGGTGGGGACCGGGGAGCTGTTTTTT. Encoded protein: CASSYRVGTGELFF.

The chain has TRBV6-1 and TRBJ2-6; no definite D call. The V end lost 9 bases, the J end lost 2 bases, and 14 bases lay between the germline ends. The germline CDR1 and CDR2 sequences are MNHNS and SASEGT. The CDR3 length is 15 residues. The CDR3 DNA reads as TGTGCCAGTGCCCTTGAAAGAGCTGGGGCCAACGTCCTGACTTTC. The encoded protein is CASALERAGANVLTF.

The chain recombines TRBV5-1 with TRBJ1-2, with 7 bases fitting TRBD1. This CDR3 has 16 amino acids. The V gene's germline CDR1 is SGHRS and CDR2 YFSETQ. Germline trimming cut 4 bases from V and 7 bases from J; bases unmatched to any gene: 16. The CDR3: CASSAGDRQLPTGYTF. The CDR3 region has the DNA TGCGCCAGCAGCGCAGGGGACAGACAACTACCAACTGGCTACACCTTC.

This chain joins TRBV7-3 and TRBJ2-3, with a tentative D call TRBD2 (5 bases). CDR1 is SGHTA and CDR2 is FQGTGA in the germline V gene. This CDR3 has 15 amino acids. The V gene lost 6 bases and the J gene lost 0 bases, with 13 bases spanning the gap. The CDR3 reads CASSLIGSSTDTQYF. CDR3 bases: TGTGCCAGCAGTTTGATAGGGAGTAGCACAGATACGCAGTATTTT.